This T cell receptor (beta chain) is drawn from a study of blood T cell repertoires in COVID-19. Trimming stripped 0 bases from V and 7 bases from J, with 13 bases between. Germline CDR1 MNHEY, CDR2 SMNVEV (reference sequence). The length of the CDR3 is 14 residues. This table comes from immunoSEQ multiplex PCR, and its TCRdb copy is limited to in-frame clones, with some not included. The data show roughly 250,000 clones, about 91% seen once. The clonotype comes from a person under 35 with COVID-19, enrolled during active disease. This chain joins TRBV27 and TRBJ2-7; the D gene is possibly TRBD1 (7 bases). Material for sequencing was peripheral blood. CDR3 in DNA: TGTGCCAGCAGTTTATCGGCAGGGGGGTTAGAGCAGTACTTC. This gives the protein CASSLSAGGLEQYF.